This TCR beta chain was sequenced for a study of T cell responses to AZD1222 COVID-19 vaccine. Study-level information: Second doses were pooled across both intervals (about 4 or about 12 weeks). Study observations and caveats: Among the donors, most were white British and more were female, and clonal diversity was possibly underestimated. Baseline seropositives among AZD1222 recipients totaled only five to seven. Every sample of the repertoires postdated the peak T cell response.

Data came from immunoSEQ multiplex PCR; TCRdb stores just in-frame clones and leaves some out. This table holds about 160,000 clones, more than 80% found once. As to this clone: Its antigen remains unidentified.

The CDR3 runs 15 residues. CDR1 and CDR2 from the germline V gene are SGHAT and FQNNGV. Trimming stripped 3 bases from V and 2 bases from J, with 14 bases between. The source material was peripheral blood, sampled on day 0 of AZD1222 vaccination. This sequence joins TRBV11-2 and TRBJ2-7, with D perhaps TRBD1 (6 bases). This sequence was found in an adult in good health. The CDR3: CASSFNRDTTYEQYF. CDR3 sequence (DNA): TGTGCCAGCAGCTTTAACAGGGATACTACCTACGAGCAGTACTTC.